This T cell receptor beta chain stems from a study of blood T cell repertoires in COVID-19. Some clones are missing from TCRdb's copy, which holds only in-frame ones; the method was immunoSEQ multiplex PCR. The data show some 140,000 clones, 80% to 85% seen once. The ends were cut back, 3 bases at V and 6 bases at J, with 26 bases in the middle. This CDR3 is built from 18 residues. Germline V CDR1 and CDR2: MNHNS, SASEGT. The TCR sequence derives from a man aged 35-49 years with acute COVID-19. This sequence joins TRBV6-1 and TRBJ1-1; TRBD1 might be the D (5 bases). Input material: PBMCs or T cells enriched from blood (not recorded which). CDR3 region: CASSDPLVYVPVGAEAFF. DNA of the CDR3: TGTGCCAGCAGTGACCCCTTAGTTTACGTGCCGGTAGGGGCTGAAGCTTTCTTT.